This T cell receptor beta chain was profiled in a study of spatial heterogeneity in lung cancer. Study summary: Alpha-chain sequences were consistently detected in smaller numbers than beta-chain sequences.

Study results and caveats: The study found that expanded intratumoral alpha and beta TCR counts tracked tumor mutation counts. The estimated TCR-seq coverage of tumor T cells amounted to roughly 7% when looking at alpha chains and more than 12% when looking at beta chains.

This clonotype is labeled large. Its antigen is not identified. The CDR3 spans 12 residues. Trimming cost V 3 bases and J 11 bases, with 9 bases left between them. CDR1 SGHRS and CDR2 YFSETQ come from the germline V gene. This sample's time point: sample taken at primary tumor resection. The approximately 72 donors had untreated early-stage non-small cell lung cancer. Material for sequencing was whole RNA from tumor, nontumor lung or frozen PBMC, left unsorted. TCRdb reprocessed the 5' RACE reads with MiXCR, giving one entry per CDR3 protein. This sample carries some 3,000 distinct CDR3 sequences, over 25% of them seen once, and the ten largest clones take approximately 11%.

This chain joins TRBV5-1 and TRBJ2-6; a possible D gene is TRBD1 (5 bases). The sequenced sample was lung tumor tissue, obtained at surgery. This TCR derives from a female donor with early-stage non-small cell lung cancer. The CDR3 reads CASSSTVDVLTF. The CDR3 DNA follows: TGCGCCAGCAGCTCGACAGTGGACGTCCTGACTTTC.